The clone carrying this TCR beta chain was seen at least ten times. Its antigen is not known. This entry comes from a study of regulatory T cells in long-lasting Graves disease. TCR beta libraries were built with iRepertoire HTBI primers and Arm-PCR of CDR3 regions. TCRdb processed the multiplex PCR reads anew with MiXCR; each CDR3 protein has one entry. The sample records 400,000 to 550,000 distinct CDR3 sequences, 15% to 20% being singletons. Time point: newly diagnosed GD, antithyroid drugs for less than 3 months. Isolated PBMC RNA provided the starting material for the TCR library. Notes on the study in general: Investigators studied peripheral blood only, not thyroid tissue.

V was shortened by 7 bases and J by 0 bases, with 13 bases between the two germline ends. The length of the CDR3 is 14 residues. The V gene's germline CDR1 is MNHNS and CDR2 SASEGT. The sample was also reused in another study, on T cells in Graves' hyperthyroidism and ophthalmopathy.

V and J are TRBV6-1 and TRBJ2-7, with a tentative D call TRBD2 (5 bases). The material was peripheral blood mononuclear cells (PBMCs), obtained at new diagnosis, from a patient treated with antithyroid drugs. The TCR sequence derives from a young woman with Graves disease. CDR3 loop: CASTQYGSSYEQYF. CDR3 DNA sequence: TGTGCCAGCACCCAATATGGGAGCTCCTACGAGCAGTACTTC.